This TCR beta chain is from a study of blood T cell repertoires in COVID-19. Study information: Specimens from acute and convalescent COVID-19 originated in the United States, Italy and Spain. T cells, B-cell-depleted T cells, or PBMCs supplied cDNA or gDNA.

Germline V CDR1 and CDR2: SGHVS, FNYEAQ. The V end lost 6 bases, the J end lost 0 bases, and 9 bases lay between the germline ends. CDR3 length: 13 residues. Per the original data handling: Estimation of nucleated cell counts relied on the amplification of reference gene primers. Measured with immunoSEQ multiplex PCR; TCRdb has only the in-frame clones, and not every one. Clonal size and the V and J genes are those of that table, whereas D and trimming came from the DNA. The sample records about 300,000 clones, approximately 86% being singletons. Specimen: peripheral blood. The TCR comes from a man between 65 and 80 years old with acute or convalescent COVID-19. The V gene is TRBV7-6, the J gene TRBJ2-7, with D tentatively TRBD1 (5 bases). This CDR3 is CASSPDSSYEQYF. In DNA form, the CDR3 reads TGTGCCAGCAGTCCTGACAGCTCCTACGAGCAGTACTTC.